This record looks at one T cell receptor (beta chain) sequence and its context. The target antigen is unknown. This sample stems from a study of cytomegalovirus exposure and HLA in healthy donors. Study-wide findings and caveats: Rare sequences made up most TCRs, while some public TCRs were found in many donors.

A multiplex PCR was run with 60 Vbeta primers and 13 Jbeta primers. The repertoire was sequenced with immunoSEQ multiplex PCR; TCRdb's copy has only in-frame clones and lacks some. The clone table shows about 170,000 clones, with the ten largest holding about 0.79%. The CDR3 runs to 13 residues. Germline CDR1 SGHNT, CDR2 YYREEE (reference sequence). Though probably carrying unrecorded immune exposures, donors were nominally healthy at sampling. V gene TRBV5-4 combines with J gene TRBJ2-5; D perhaps matches TRBD2 (7 bases). The J call is doubtful: the DNA matches TRBJ2-7 better. What was sequenced was PBMCs. This TCR was sampled from a woman aged 18-29 years in good health and CMV-seropositive. The CDR3 is CASTLVGGDEQYF. As DNA, the CDR3 is TGTGCCAGTACCCTGGTAGGGGGGGACGAGCAGTACTTC.